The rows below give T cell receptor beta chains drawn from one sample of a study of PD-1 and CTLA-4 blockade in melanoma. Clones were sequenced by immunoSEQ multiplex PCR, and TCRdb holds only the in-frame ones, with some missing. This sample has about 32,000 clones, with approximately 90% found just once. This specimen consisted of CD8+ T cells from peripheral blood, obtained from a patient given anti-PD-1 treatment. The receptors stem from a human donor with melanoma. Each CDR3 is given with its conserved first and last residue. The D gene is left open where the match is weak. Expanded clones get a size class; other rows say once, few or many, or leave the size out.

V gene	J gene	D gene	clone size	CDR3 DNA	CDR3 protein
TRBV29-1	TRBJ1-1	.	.	TGCAGCGTTGCGGCAAACACTGAAGCTTTCTTT	CSVAANTEAFF
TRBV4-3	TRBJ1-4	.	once	TGCGCCAGCAGCCAAGAGTTTGCAACTAATGAAAAACTGTTTTTT	CASSQEFATNEKLFF
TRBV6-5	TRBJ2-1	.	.	TGTGCCACGTACCCCGGATGGTTCGGCAATGAGCAGTTCTTC	CATYPGWFGNEQFF
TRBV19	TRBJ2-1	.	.	TGTGCCAGTAGTATGAGTCCCCGGAATGAGCAGTTCTTC	CASSMSPRNEQFF
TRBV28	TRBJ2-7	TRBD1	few	TGTGCCAGCAGTTTACAGTACGGACAGGGGGCGGCCTACGAGCAGTACTTC	CASSLQYGQGAAYEQYF
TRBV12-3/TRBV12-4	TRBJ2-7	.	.	TGTGCCAGCAGTTTCCCAGGGACCTACGAGCAGTACTTC	CASSFPGTYEQYF
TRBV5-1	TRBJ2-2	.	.	TGCGCCAGCAGCGGACCAGGGGGGATCGGCGGGGAGCTGTTTTTT	CASSGPGGIGGELFF
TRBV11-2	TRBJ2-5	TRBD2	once	TGTGCCAGCAGCTTATGGGGGTCTAGCGGGGATCAAGAGACCCAGTACTTC	CASSLWGSSGDQETQYF
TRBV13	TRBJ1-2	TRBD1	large	TGTGCCAGCAGGTCCCGTGGGGGACAGGGCCTCTATGGCTACACCTTC	CASRSRGGQGLYGYTF
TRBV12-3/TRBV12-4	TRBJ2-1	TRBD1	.	TGTGCCAGCACCGCCGGGACAGGGGCTGAGCAGTTCTTC	CASTAGTGAEQFF
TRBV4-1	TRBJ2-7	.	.	TGCGCCAGCAGCCCAGGGCGCGGAACAGCCTACGAGCAGTACTTC	CASSPGRGTAYEQYF
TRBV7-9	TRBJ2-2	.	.	TGTGCCAGCAGCTTAGGCACAGGAAAAGGGACCGGGGAGCTGTTTTTT	CASSLGTGKGTGELFF
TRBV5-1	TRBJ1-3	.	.	TGCGCCAGCAGCTTAGGGGATAACTCTGGAAACACCATATATTTT	CASSLGDNSGNTIYF
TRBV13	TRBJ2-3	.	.	TGTGCCAGCAGCTTCGCGGGGGCCTACACAGATACGCAGTATTTT	CASSFAGAYTDTQYF
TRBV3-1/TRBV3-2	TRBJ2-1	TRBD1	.	TGTGCCAGCAGCCAAGATCCGGGACAGCGAGGCGTTGAGCAGTTCTTC	CASSQDPGQRGVEQFF
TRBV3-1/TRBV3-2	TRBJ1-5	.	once	TGTGCCAGCAGCCAAGAATCGGGGCTCAATCAGCCCCAGCATTTT	CASSQESGLNQPQHF
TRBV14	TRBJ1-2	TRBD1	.	TGTGCCAGCAGCCAAGAGACAGGGTCTGGCTACACCTTC	CASSQETGSGYTF
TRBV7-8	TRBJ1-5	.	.	TGTGCCAGCAGCTTAGGAACAGGGAGCAATCAGCCCCAGCATTTT	CASSLGTGSNQPQHF
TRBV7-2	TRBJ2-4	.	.	TGTGCCAGCAGCTTCAGGACTCCTAAAAACATTCAGTACTTC	CASSFRTPKNIQYF
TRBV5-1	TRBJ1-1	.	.	TGCGCCAGCTGGAGGGAGAGCAACACTGAAGCTTTCTTT	CASWRESNTEAFF
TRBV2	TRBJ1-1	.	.	TGTGCCAGCAGTGCGAGACAGCCTAACACTGAAGCTTTCTTT	CASSARQPNTEAFF
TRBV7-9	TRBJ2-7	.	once	TGTGCCAGCAGCAGTCCGGGACAAAGCTCCTACGAGCAGTACTTC	CASSSPGQSSYEQYF
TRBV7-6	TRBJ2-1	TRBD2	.	TGTGCCAGCAGCCCACGGACTAGCGGGGGGGTCGACAATGAGCAGTTCTTC	CASSPRTSGGVDNEQFF
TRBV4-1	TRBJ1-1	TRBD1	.	TGCGCCAGCAGCCAACGGGGGACAGATGCGAACACTGAAGCTTTCTTT	CASSQRGTDANTEAFF
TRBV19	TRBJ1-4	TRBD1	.	TGTGCCAGTAGCCGCACTGTATTCTCCGGGACAGGGGTCGGAAAACTGTTTTTT	CASSRTVFSGTGVGKLFF
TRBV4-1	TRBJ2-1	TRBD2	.	TGCGCCAGCAGGTTGACTAGCGGGGGCTACAATGAGCAGTTCTTC	CASRLTSGGYNEQFF
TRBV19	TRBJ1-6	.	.	TGTGCCAGTAGTATAGTGGTTGGAAATTCACCCCTCCACTTT	CASSIVVGNSPLHF
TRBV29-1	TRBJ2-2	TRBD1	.	TGCAGTGCTATCCTATCCGGGACAGGGGGCAACACCGGGGAGCTGTTTTTT	CSAILSGTGGNTGELFF
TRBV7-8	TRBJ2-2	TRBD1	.	TGTGCCAGCAGCCCCATAGAGGGGGCCACCGGGGAGCTGTTTTTT	CASSPIEGATGELFF
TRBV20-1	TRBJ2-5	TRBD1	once	TGCAGTGCTAGTTCTCAGGGGGACCAAGAGACCCAGTACTTC	CSASSQGDQETQYF
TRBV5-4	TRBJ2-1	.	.	TGTGCCAGCTGGTTTCAGGGAGGCGATGAGCAGTTCTTC	CASWFQGGDEQFF
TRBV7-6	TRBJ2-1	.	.	TGTGCCAGCAGCTCGGGAATTTACAATGAGCAGTTCTTC	CASSSGIYNEQFF
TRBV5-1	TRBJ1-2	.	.	TGCGCCAGCAGCTTGGAATCTAACTATGGCTACACCTTC	CASSLESNYGYTF
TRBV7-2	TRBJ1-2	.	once	TGTGCCAGCAGCCCCTCCCTCGATACGTTTAATCCATATGGCTACACCTTC	CASSPSLDTFNPYGYTF
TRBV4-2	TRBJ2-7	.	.	TGTGCCAGCAGCCATGGGGTTTCGACCTACGAGCAGTACTTC	CASSHGVSTYEQYF
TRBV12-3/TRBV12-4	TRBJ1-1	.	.	TGTGCCAGCAGTTTGGTCCAGAACACTGAAGCTTTCTTT	CASSLVQNTEAFF
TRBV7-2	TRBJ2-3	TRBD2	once	TGTGCCAGCAGCTTAAGACTAGCGGGGGCCACAGATACGCAGTATTTT	CASSLRLAGATDTQYF
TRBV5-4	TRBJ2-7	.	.	TGTGCCAGCAGCTTAGATGGAGCCTTTATTTCCTACGAGCAGTACTTC	CASSLDGAFISYEQYF
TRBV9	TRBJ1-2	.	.	TGTGCCAGTGGGGGGGCAGGATTACCCTATGGCTACACCTTC	CASGGAGLPYGYTF
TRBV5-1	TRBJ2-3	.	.	TGCGCCAGCAGCCCACGGTCGGGGACCGGCACAGATACGCAGTATTTT	CASSPRSGTGTDTQYF
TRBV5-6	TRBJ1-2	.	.	TGTGCCAGCAGCTTTCTACAGGGATTCGATGGCTACACCTTC	CASSFLQGFDGYTF
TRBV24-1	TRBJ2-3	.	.	TGTGCCACCAGTGATTTAAATATAGCGACCCTCACAGATACGCAGTATTTT	CATSDLNIATLTDTQYF
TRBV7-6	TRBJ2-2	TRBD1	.	TGTGCCAGCAGCCAAGACAGGGTGTCTAACACCGGGGAGCTGTTTTTT	CASSQDRVSNTGELFF
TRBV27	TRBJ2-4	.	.	TGTGCCAGCAGTTCCCTCCCGCGGGGATTAACCAAAAACATTCAGTACTTC	CASSSLPRGLTKNIQYF
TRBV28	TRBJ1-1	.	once	TGTGCCAGCAGTTTGCCCCCGGCAGGGGAAGGTACTGAAGCTTTCTTT	CASSLPPAGEGTEAFF
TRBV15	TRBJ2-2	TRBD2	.	TGTGCCACCACGGGGGGGGCCGGGGAGCTGTTTTTT	CATTGGAGELFF
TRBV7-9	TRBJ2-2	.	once	TGTGCCAGCAGCTTAGAGGGGGTAGCCACCGGGGAGCTGTTTTTT	CASSLEGVATGELFF
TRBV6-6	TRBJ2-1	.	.	TGTGCCAGCAGCCTAGCAGGGAACCTCTACAATGAGCAGTTCTTC	CASSLAGNLYNEQFF
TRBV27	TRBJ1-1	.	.	TGTGCCAGCAGCCGTACAGGGACCAACACTGAAGCTTTCTTT	CASSRTGTNTEAFF
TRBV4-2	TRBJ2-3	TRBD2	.	TGTGCCAGCAGCGCCCTCCTAGCGGGGGGAGGAAGGGGCACAGATACGCAGTATTTT	CASSALLAGGGRGTDTQYF
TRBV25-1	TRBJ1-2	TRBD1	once	TGTGCCAGCAGAGGGGACAGCCCCTATGGCTACACCTTC	CASRGDSPYGYTF
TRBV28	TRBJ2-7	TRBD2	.	TGTGCCAGCAGTCCACCCAAAGGACTAGCGGATTACGAGCAGTACTTC	CASSPPKGLADYEQYF